This T cell receptor (beta chain) emerged from a study of CD8 T cells in Susac syndrome. The CDR3 runs 20 residues. The germline V gene encodes CDR1 MDHEN and CDR2 SYDVKM. The J segment lost 0 bases and the V segment lost 3 bases, leaving 12 bases of the junction unmatched. TCR beta sequencing covered blood CD8+ and CD4+ T cells. Reverse transcription of roughly 0.5 to 1 ug RNA used random hexamers. TCRdb re-called the immunoSEQ multiplex PCR reads through MiXCR, storing one row per CDR3 protein. The sample includes tens of thousands of distinct CDR3 sequences, around 96% of them seen just once. The chain uses TRBV28 and TRBJ2-1; TRBD2 aligns across 12 bases. The clonotype was recovered from a human donor with Susac syndrome. Sequencing was done on a sample of CD8+ T cells from PBMCs. CDR3 loop: CASSFNILAGGLSSYNEQFF. The CDR3 DNA reads as TGTGCCAGCAGTTTTAATATACTAGCGGGGGGCCTGAGCTCCTACAATGAGCAGTTCTTC.